This T cell receptor beta chain was sequenced in a study of OX40 agonist ivuxolimab in advanced cancers. Regarding the complete study: Ivuxolimab was a fully human IgG2 agonistic monoclonal antibody targeting the costimulatory receptor OX40 (CD134). Intravenous ivuxolimab was administered to patients every 2 weeks at six dose levels: 0.01, 0.1, 0.3, 1.5, 3 and 10 mg/kg. Of the roughly 52 patients in dose escalation, about 20 had hepatocellular carcinoma, around 15 had melanoma, 9 had renal cell carcinoma and 9 had head and neck cancer. In the dose-escalation cohort, 82.7% of patients were male, and the mean age was approximately 60 years, with a range of 23 to 79. Prior anti-PD-1, anti-PD-L1 or anti-CTLA-4 therapy was permitted, and checkpoint inhibitors had been received by 30% to 40% of dose-escalation patients. Partial responses occurred in three dose-escalation patients, of whom one had hepatocellular carcinoma and two had cutaneous melanoma. The point of sequencing TCRbeta in the periphery was to test whether ivuxolimab changed TCR sequence diversity and drove clonal T-cell expansion. The paper reports the monotherapy dose-escalation portion (N = 52 patients) of the phase I ivuxolimab trial.

For sequencing of the TCRbeta CDR3 region, genomic DNA was extracted from the sorted cells. The immunoSEQ Assay was used to sequence the TCRbeta CDR3 regions. TCRdb re-hosts the immuneACCESS table, in-frame sequences only. Its copies lack some clones; in the studies checked, an unresolved V gene accounts for under half of them, and the cause for the rest is not known. In this sample the table shows over 45,000 clones, around four fifths of which occur a single time. Of the sample, 2.8% is held by the ten largest clones. The trial excluded patients who had a history of autoimmune disease or who were on systemic immunosuppression. Peripheral blood for TCR sequencing was collected from all dose cohorts at baseline, on cycle 4 day 1, and on cycle 7 day 1. Samples were obtained from an open-label, multicenter, first-in-human phase I dose-escalation trial of ivuxolimab. Adults with locally advanced or metastatic head and neck squamous cell, hepatocellular, melanoma or renal cell carcinoma were enrolled in the trial. Before TCR sequencing, CD4+ and CD8+ T cells were separately sorted from peripheral blood.

What the research found in general, with its limitations: At doses of 0.1 to 3.0 mg/kg, clonal expansion of both CD4+ and CD8+ blood T cells was observed from baseline to week 6. Which antigens the clonally expanded peripheral T cells were specific for was not determined. In partial responders in the 0.1-3.0 mg/kg groups, normalized peripheral clonal expansion was found to be among the lowest, especially among CD8+ T cells. After ivuxolimab, CD8+ T cells had more expanded clones than CD4+ T cells on average. Low levels of normalized T-cell clonal expansion were also seen in some nonresponding patients.

Notes on this clone: The antigen this receptor binds is unknown. No base quality information exists; no much larger clone differs at one position.

Based on the germline V gene, the CDR1 and CDR2 sequences are SGHAT and FQNNGV. Including cysteine and phenylalanine, the CDR3 has 14 amino acids. Only the CDR3 region is kept as DNA, spanning 42 bases read in frame from base 1. V loses 1 base of germline sequence and J loses 4 bases, and the interval between the two ends is 7 bases. This specimen consisted of CD4+ or CD8+ T cells sorted from blood, obtained in a trial of the OX40 agonist ivuxolimab. The chain links TRBV11-2 with TRBJ2-2; a confident D gene designation cannot be given. This sequence was found in an adult with an advanced solid tumor such as melanoma, head and neck, liver or kidney cancer. The CDR3 here reads CASSLAGITGELFF. The DNA sequence is given as TGTGCCAGCAGCTTAGCAGGTATCACCGGGGAGCTGTTTTTT.